Listed here are 12 T cell receptor beta chains from one sample, sequenced in a study of T cell responses to AZD1222 COVID-19 vaccine (dated by TCRdb to the early 2020s). The meaning of the sample's time point label: baseline before first vaccination. Libraries came from the immunoSEQ multiplex PCR assay. The clones in this table, taken by TCRdb from immuneACCESS, are in-frame only. Not every clone is retained; where verified, under half of the shortfall comes from an unresolved V gene, and the cause of the rest is unknown. Recorded for this sample are 130,000 to 150,000 clones; roughly 91% of them occurred a single time. Approximately 2.1% of the sample lies in the top ten. The source material was peripheral blood, sampled on day 0 of AZD1222 vaccination. Receptors originate from an adult in good health.

The chain uses TRBV2 and TRBJ1-5, with TRBD1 as a possible D gene (6 bases). Trimming cost V 5 bases and J 4 bases, with 9 bases left between them. The CDR3 loop spans 13 amino acids. From germline, CDR1 is SNHLY and CDR2 FYNNEI. The CDR3 loop is CASSRGLNQPQHF. CDR3 sequence (DNA): TGTGCCAGCAGTCGGGGGCTGAATCAGCCCCAGCATTTT.

The rearrangement links TRBV4-1 to TRBJ2-3; D might be TRBD2 (6 bases). CDR3 length: 16 residues. Germline loops: CDR1 MGHRA, CDR2 YSYEKL. V was clipped by 4 bases and J by 1 base, with 15 bases between them. The CDR3 is CASSPPGGTGTDTQYF. The CDR3 DNA is TGCGCCAGCAGCCCGCCCGGGGGAACCGGCACAGATACGCAGTATTTT.

CDR3 nucleotides: TGTGCCAGCAGCGTGATGGACAGGGCCACCGGTGAAGCTTTCTTT. Protein sequence: CASSVMDRATGEAFF. V gene TRBV9 combines with J gene TRBJ1-1; TRBD1 matches at 8 bases. The V gene's germline CDR1 is SGDLS and CDR2 YYNGEE. The CDR3 is 15 amino acids. After removal of 2 bases from V and 7 bases from J, the junction contained 10 bases not matched to a gene.

CDR3 sequence: CSASVGSNYGYTF. In DNA form, the CDR3 reads TGCAGTGCTAGTGTGGGCAGTAACTATGGCTACACCTTC. The chain recombines TRBV20-1 with TRBJ1-2; D unclear. The germline CDR1 and CDR2 sequences are DFQATT and SNEGSKA (reference sequence). This CDR3 is 13 amino acids long. V gave up 3 bases and J gave up 1 base, with 9 bases separating them.

The DNA of the CDR3 is TGTGCCAGCAGCTTTGGGAACTCCTACGAGCAGTACTTC. It translates to CASSFGNSYEQYF. J is TRBJ2-7 and V is TRBV11-3; D call uncertain. Germline V gene data show CDR1 as SGHNT and CDR2 as YENEEA. V shed 3 bases and J shed 0 bases, with 6 bases lying between them. CDR3 length equals 13 residues.

This clone was seen just once. V is TRBV7-9 and J is TRBJ1-1; 7 bases line up with TRBD1. CDR1 is SEHNR, CDR2 FQNEAQ, per germline (reference sequence). This CDR3 region has 15 residues. The V segment lost 1 base and the J segment 5 bases; nucleotides outside the gene matches: 7. CDR3 sequence reads: CASSLEQGSQTEAFF. CDR3 DNA: TGTGCCAGCAGCTTAGAACAGGGGAGCCAGACTGAAGCTTTCTTT.

The V gene is TRBV2, the J gene TRBJ1-5; maybe TRBD1 (6 bases). Deletions cut 4 bases from V and 5 bases from J, with 18 bases between. In germline, CDR1 is SNHLY, CDR2 FYNNEI. This CDR3 region has 16 residues. The CDR3 DNA sequence: TGTGCCAGCAGTGGGGGGGGACAAGCCTCGTATCAGCCCCAGCATTTT. Its translation: CASSGGGQASYQPQHF.

The chain combines TRBV2 with TRBJ1-2; D unclear. Germline CDR1 reads SNHLY; CDR2 reads FYNNEI. The CDR3 has 12 residues. Deletions cut 6 bases from V and 5 bases from J, with 10 bases between. The CDR3 protein is CASSVEQYGYTF. CDR3 DNA sequence: TGTGCCAGCAGCGTGGAACAGTATGGCTACACCTTC.

J is TRBJ2-1 and V is TRBV11-3, with TRBD2 identical over 13 bases. Germline lookup yields CDR1 SGHNT and CDR2 YENEEA. The junction had 12 bases not matched to a gene; V was cut back by 5 bases and J by 8 bases. CDR3 length: 17 amino acids. CDR3 protein: CASSPGGLAGLPDEQFF. The CDR3 nucleotides read TGTGCCAGCAGCCCCGGGGGACTAGCGGGGCTACCGGATGAGCAGTTCTTC.

This chain connects TRBV19 to TRBJ2-1; TRBD2 agrees at 10 bases. Germline V gives CDR1 LNHDA, CDR2 SQIVND (reference sequence). This CDR3 is built from 14 residues. The V segment lost 6 bases and the J segment 10 bases; nucleotides outside the gene matches: 9. The CDR3 DNA sequence: TGTGCCAGTAGCGATAGGAGGACTAGCGGAGAGCAGTTCTTC. It encodes CASSDRRTSGEQFF.

The chain combines TRBV5-1 with TRBJ2-2; D possibly corresponds to TRBD1 (6 bases). The CDR3 is 16 residues long. From germline, CDR1 is SGHRS and CDR2 YFSETQ. The V end was cut by 1 base, the J end by 1 base, with 11 bases between. CDR3 nucleotide sequence: TGCGCCAGCAGCTTGTGGCAGGGGAAGAACACCGGGGAGCTGTTTTTT. It is translated as CASSLWQGKNTGELFF.

This clone appeared once. The genes are TRBV7-9 and TRBJ1-2; D unresolved. From germline, CDR1 is SEHNR and CDR2 FQNEAQ (reference sequence). The V end was cut by 5 bases, the J end by 4 bases, with 11 bases between. This CDR3 has 13 amino acids. The CDR3 loop reads CASSPMATYGYTF. CDR3 DNA: TGTGCCAGCAGCCCGATGGCAACCTATGGCTACACCTTC. Full variable domain (remainder filled in from reference TRBV7-9 and TRBJ1-2): DTGVSQNPRHKITKRGQNVTFRCDPISEHNRLYWYRQTLGQGPEFLTYFQNEAQLEKSRLLSDRFSAERPKGSFSTLEIQRTEQGDSAMYLCASSPMATYGYTFGSGTRLTVV.